This T cell receptor (beta chain) derives from a study of T cells after posttransplantation cyclophosphamide. The V end lost 1 base, the J end lost 0 bases, and 6 bases lay between the germline ends. The CDR3 has 15 amino acids. The germline gives CDR1 SGHTA, CDR2 FQGNSA. Cells defined as naive were viable CD3+CD4+ or CD3+CD8+ and CCR7+CD45RA+CD45RO-CD95-CD27+CD28+. Libraries were prepared by immunoSEQ multiplex PCR; TCRdb keeps only in-frame clonotypes and omits some of them. The table records approximately 15,000 clones, 85% to 95% of them present only once. Sequences were obtained from naive CD4+ T cells sorted from blood. The V and J genes are TRBV7-2 and TRBJ1-4; no clear D gene. This clonotype was sampled from a woman aged 45-65 years in good health and a related stem cell transplant donor. Here the CDR3 reads CASSLEYATNEKLFF. The CDR3 bases are TGTGCCAGCAGCTTAGAATATGCAACTAATGAAAAACTGTTTTTT.